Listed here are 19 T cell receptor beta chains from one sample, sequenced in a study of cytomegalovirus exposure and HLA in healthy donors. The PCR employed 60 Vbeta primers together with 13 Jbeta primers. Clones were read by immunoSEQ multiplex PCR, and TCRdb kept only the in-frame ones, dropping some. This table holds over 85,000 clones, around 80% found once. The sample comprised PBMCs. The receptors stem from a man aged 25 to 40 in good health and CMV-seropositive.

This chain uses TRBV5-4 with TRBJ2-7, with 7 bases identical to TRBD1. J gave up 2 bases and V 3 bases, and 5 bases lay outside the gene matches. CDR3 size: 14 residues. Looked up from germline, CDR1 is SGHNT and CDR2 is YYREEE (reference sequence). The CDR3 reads CASSSFRGTYEQYF. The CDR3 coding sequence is TGTGCCAGCAGCTCCTTCAGGGGGACCTACGAGCAGTACTTC.

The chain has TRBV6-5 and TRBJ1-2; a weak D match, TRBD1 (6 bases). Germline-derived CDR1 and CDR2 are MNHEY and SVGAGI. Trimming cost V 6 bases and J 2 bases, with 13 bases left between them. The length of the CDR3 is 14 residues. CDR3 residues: CASRGQFLNYGYTF. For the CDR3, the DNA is TGTGCCAGCAGAGGACAGTTCTTAAACTATGGCTACACCTTC.

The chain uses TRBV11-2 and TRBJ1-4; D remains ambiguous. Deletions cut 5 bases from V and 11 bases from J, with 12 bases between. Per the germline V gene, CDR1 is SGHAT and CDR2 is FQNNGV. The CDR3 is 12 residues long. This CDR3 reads CASSPWAGKLFF. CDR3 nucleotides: TGTGCCAGCAGCCCATGGGCGGGCAAACTGTTTTTT.

DNA of the CDR3: TGCGCCAGCAACCCGGGACAGGGTCAACTGGCTTTCTTT. It is translated as CASNPGQGQLAFF. V usage is TRBV5-1 and J usage is TRBJ1-1, with TRBD1 identical over 9 bases. The V gene end was trimmed by 6 bases and the J gene end by 11 bases; junction bases not matched to a gene: 11. Germline V gene lookup returns CDR1 SGHRS and CDR2 YFSETQ. The CDR3 runs to 13 residues.

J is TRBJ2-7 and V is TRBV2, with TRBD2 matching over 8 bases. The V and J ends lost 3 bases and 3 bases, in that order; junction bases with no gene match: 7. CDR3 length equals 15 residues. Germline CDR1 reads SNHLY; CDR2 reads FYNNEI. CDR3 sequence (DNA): TGTGCCAGCAGTGAGACTAGCGACTTTCTCTACGAGCAGTACTTC. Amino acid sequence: CASSETSDFLYEQYF.

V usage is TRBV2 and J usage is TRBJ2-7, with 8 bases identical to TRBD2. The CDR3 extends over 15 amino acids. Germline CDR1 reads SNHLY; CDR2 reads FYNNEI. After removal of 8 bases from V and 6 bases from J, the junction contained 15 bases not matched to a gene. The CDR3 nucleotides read TGTGCCAGCTTGGCTCCTCGGGGCGGGGGGACCGAGCAGTACTTC. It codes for CASLAPRGGGTEQYF.

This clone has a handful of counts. The CDR3 coding sequence is TGTGCCAGCAGTGCACAGGGAATAGGTGGGGCCAACGTCCTGACTTTC. Translated: CASSAQGIGGANVLTF. The chain couples TRBV28 to TRBJ2-6; tentatively, D is TRBD1 (6 bases). This CDR3 has 16 amino acids. CDR1 is MDHEN and CDR2 is SYDVKM in the germline V gene. V shed 5 bases and J shed 3 bases, with 14 bases lying between them.

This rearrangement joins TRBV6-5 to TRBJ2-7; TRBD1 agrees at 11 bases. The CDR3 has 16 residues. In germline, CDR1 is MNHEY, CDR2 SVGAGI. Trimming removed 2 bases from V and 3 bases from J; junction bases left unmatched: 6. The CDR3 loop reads CASSYDTGTGGYEQYF. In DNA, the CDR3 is TGTGCCAGCAGTTACGATACCGGGACAGGGGGCTACGAGCAGTACTTC.

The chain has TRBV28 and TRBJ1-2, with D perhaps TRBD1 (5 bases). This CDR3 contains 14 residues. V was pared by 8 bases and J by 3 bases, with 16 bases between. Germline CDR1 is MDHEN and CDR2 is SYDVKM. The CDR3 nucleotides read TGTGCCAGCGGGCTTTTTCGGGGGGACTATGGCTACACCTTC. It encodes CASGLFRGDYGYTF.

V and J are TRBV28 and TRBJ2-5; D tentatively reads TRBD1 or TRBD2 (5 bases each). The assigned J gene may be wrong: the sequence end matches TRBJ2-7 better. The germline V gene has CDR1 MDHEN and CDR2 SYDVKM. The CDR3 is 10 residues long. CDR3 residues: CASGGGEQYF. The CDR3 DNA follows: TGTGCCAGCGGTGGGGGCGAGCAGTACTTC.

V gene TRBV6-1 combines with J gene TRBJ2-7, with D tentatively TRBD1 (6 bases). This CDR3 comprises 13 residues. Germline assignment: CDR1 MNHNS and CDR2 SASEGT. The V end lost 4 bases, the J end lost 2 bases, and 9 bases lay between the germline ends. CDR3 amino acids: CASSVAGAYEQYF. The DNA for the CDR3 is TGTGCCAGCAGTGTGGCAGGGGCCTACGAGCAGTACTTC.

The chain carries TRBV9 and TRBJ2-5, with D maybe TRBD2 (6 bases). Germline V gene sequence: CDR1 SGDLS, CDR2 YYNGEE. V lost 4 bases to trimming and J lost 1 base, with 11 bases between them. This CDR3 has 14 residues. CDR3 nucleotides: TGTGCCAGCAGCACCCCCGGGGGCCAAGAGACCCAGTACTTC. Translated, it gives CASSTPGGQETQYF.

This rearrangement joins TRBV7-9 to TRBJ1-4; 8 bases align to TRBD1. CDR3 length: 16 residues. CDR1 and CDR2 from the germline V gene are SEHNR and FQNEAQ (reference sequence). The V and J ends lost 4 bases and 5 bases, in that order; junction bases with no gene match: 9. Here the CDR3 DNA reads TGTGCCAGCAGCTACCCCCCGGACAGGGCGAATGAAAAACTGTTTTTT. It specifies CASSYPPDRANEKLFF.

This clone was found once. The CDR3: CASSLNQSSSRNTGELFF. The CDR3 DNA sequence: TGTGCCAGCAGCTTAAACCAGTCGAGTAGCCGGAACACCGGGGAGCTGTTTTTT. The chain is built from TRBV7-9 and TRBJ2-2, with D unresolved. V shed 2 bases and J shed 1 base, with 17 bases lying between them. The CDR3 length is 18 residues. The germline gives CDR1 SEHNR, CDR2 FQNEAQ (reference sequence).

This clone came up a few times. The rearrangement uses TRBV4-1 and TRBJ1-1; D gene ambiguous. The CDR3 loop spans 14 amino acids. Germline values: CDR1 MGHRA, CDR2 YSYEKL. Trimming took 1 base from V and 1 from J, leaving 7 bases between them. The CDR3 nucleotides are TGCGCCAGCAGCCAAGCCTCGGGGAACACTGAAGCTTTCTTT. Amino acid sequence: CASSQASGNTEAFF.

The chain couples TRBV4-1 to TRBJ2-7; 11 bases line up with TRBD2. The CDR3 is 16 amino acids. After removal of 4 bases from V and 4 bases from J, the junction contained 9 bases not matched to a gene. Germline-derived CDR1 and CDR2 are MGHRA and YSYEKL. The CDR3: CASSLRLAGPLYEQYF. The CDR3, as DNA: TGCGCCAGCAGCCTTCGACTAGCGGGGCCACTTTACGAGCAGTACTTC.

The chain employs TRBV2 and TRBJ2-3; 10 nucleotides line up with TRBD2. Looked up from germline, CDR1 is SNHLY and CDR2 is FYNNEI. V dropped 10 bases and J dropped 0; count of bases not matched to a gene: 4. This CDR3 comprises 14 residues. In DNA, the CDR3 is TGTGCCAAGCTAGCGGGGGTCAGCACAGATACGCAGTATTTT. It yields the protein CAKLAGVSTDTQYF.

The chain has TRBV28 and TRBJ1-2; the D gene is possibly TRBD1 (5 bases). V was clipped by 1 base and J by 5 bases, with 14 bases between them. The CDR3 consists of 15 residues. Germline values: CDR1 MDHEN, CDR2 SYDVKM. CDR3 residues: CASSLLEGAYYGYTF. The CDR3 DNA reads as TGTGCCAGCAGTTTATTAGAAGGGGCTTATTATGGCTACACCTTC.

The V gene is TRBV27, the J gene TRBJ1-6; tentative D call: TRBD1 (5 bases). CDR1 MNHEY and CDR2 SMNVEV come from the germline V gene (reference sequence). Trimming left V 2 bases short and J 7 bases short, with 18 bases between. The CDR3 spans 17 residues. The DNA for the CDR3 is TGTGCCAGCAGTTTAAGGGGCGCCCAATCTCCCAATTCACCCCTCCACTTT. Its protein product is CASSLRGAQSPNSPLHF.